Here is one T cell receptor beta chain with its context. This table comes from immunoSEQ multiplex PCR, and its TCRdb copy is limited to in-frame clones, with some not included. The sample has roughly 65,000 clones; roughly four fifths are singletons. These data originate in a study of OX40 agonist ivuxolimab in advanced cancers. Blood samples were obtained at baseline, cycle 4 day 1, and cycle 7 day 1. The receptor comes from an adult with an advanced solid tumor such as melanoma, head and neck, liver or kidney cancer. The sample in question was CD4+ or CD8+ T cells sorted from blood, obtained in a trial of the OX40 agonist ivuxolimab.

CDR3 in amino acids: CASSPRSGDITSPLHF. The DNA for the CDR3 is TGCGCCAGCAGCCCTAGATCTGGGGACATAACTTCACCCCTCCACTTT. This chain links TRBV4-1 with TRBJ1-6; perhaps TRBD1 as D (6 bases). The CDR3 spans 16 residues. The V gene lost 4 bases and the J gene lost 9 bases, with 19 bases spanning the gap. Germline V gene lookup returns CDR1 MGHRA and CDR2 YSYEKL.